The 18 T cell receptor beta chains reported below all come from one sample, sequenced in a study of graft-versus-host responses after intestinal transplantation. Clones were read by immunoSEQ multiplex PCR, and TCRdb kept only the in-frame ones, dropping some. Among over 80,000 clones listed, under 95% were seen once. These receptors' targets are unknown. The specimen comprised unstimulated CD8+ T cells sorted from spleen or lymph node cells, sampled before transplant. The source of these receptors is a human donor who was the organ donor for an intestinal transplant.

The gene calls are TRBV4-1 and TRBJ1-1; the D gene is possibly TRBD1 (5 bases). The germline V gene encodes CDR1 MGHRA and CDR2 YSYEKL. The CDR3 loop spans 15 amino acids. V dropped 1 base and J dropped 0 bases, with 9 bases sitting between them. CDR3 amino acids: CASSQAGIMNTEAFF. Here the CDR3 DNA reads TGCGCCAGCAGCCAAGCAGGGATCATGAACACTGAAGCTTTCTTT.

This clone appeared once. J is TRBJ1-2 and V is TRBV5-6; possible D gene TRBD1, 5 bases. Germline CDR1 SGHDT, CDR2 YYEEEE. The V end was cut by 2 bases, the J end by 5 bases, with 16 bases between. CDR3 length: 15 residues. The CDR3 spells CASSFLVGGEYGYTF. The CDR3 bases are TGTGCCAGCAGCTTCCTCGTCGGGGGTGAATATGGCTACACCTTC.

The J gene is TRBJ2-3, the V gene TRBV9; a weak D match, TRBD2 (5 bases). Germline V CDR1 and CDR2: SGDLS, YYNGEE. V lost 2 bases, J lost 6 bases, and 16 bases lay in between. This CDR3 is built from 15 residues. CDR3 sequence reads: CASSVRRSTMDTQYF. CDR3 nucleotides: TGTGCCAGCAGCGTCCGACGTTCGACTATGGATACGCAGTATTTT.

The chain has TRBV15 and TRBJ2-3; a weak D match, TRBD2 (6 bases). V lost 3 bases and J lost 4, with 8 bases in between. Germline V gene data show CDR1 as LNHNV and CDR2 as YYDKDF (reference sequence). The CDR3 has 13 residues. The CDR3 region is CATSRGLPDTQYF. The CDR3, as DNA: TGTGCCACCAGCAGGGGACTCCCAGATACGCAGTATTTT.

The CDR3 loop reads CASSPPTSGGPIDTQYF. The CDR3 nucleotides read TGTGCCAGCAGCCCACCCACTAGCGGGGGGCCTATAGATACGCAGTATTTT. The rearrangement uses TRBV9 and TRBJ2-3; 12 bases match TRBD2. Germline CDR1 and CDR2: SGDLS and YYNGEE. This CDR3 contains 17 residues. Trimming at V came to 4 bases and at J to 5 bases, leaving 11 bases not matched to a gene.

This clone was detected only a few times. The chain joins TRBV19 to TRBJ1-1, with no clear D. V lost 5 bases to trimming and J lost 1 base, with 11 bases between them. Per germline, CDR1 LNHDA and CDR2 SQIVND (reference sequence). This CDR3 is built from 14 residues. In DNA form, the CDR3 reads TGTGCCAGTAGTTTCTCCCGGGAGAACACTGAAGCTTTCTTT. As protein: CASSFSRENTEAFF.

The DNA for the CDR3 is TGTGCCAGCAGCCAAGATACAAGTGAAGATAATGAAAAACTGTTTTTT. Its protein product is CASSQDTSEDNEKLFF. V is TRBV4-2 and J is TRBJ1-4, with D hard to call. CDR1 and CDR2 (germline): LGHNA, YNFKEQ. There are 16 residues in the CDR3. V dropped 0 bases and J dropped 4 bases, with 12 bases sitting between them.

The J gene is TRBJ1-2, the V gene TRBV28, with D unresolved. This CDR3 is 13 amino acids long. V was cut by 7 bases and J by 5 bases, with 14 bases left in between. The germline V gene has CDR1 MDHEN and CDR2 SYDVKM. The CDR3 here is CASTKTFFYGYTF. CDR3 sequence (DNA): TGTGCCAGCACCAAGACATTTTTTTATGGCTACACCTTC.

The chain recombines TRBV10-3 with TRBJ2-1, with 8 bases matching TRBD2. The V segment lost 1 base and the J segment 7 bases; nucleotides outside the gene matches: 0. Germline V gene lookup returns CDR1 ENHRY and CDR2 SYGVKD. The CDR3 spans 13 residues. CDR3 protein: CAISELAGNEQFF. CDR3 DNA sequence: TGTGCCATCAGTGAGTTAGCGGGGAATGAGCAGTTCTTC.

This sequence joins TRBV28 and TRBJ1-1; D is perhaps TRBD1 (5 bases). V was shortened by 3 bases and J by 7 bases, with 12 bases between the two germline ends. CDR1 is MDHEN and CDR2 is SYDVKM in the germline V gene. There are 13 residues in the CDR3. The CDR3 here is CASSLFVDSEAFF. CDR3 nucleotide sequence: TGTGCCAGCAGTTTGTTCGTCGACAGTGAAGCTTTCTTT.

This clone was found once. The chain uses TRBV7-3 and TRBJ2-3; 12 nucleotides agree with TRBD2. Per the germline V gene, CDR1 is SGHTA and CDR2 is FQGTGA. The V gene end was trimmed by 1 base and the J gene end by 6 bases; junction bases not matched to a gene: 5. This CDR3 has 16 amino acids. The CDR3: CASSLILAGGPDTQYF. The CDR3 nucleotides are TGTGCCAGCAGCTTAATTCTAGCGGGGGGGCCGGATACGCAGTATTTT.

The V and J genes are TRBV19 and TRBJ1-4; D unresolved. Germline-derived CDR1 and CDR2 are LNHDA and SQIVND (reference sequence). V was trimmed by 4 bases and J by 7 bases, leaving 7 bases between them. CDR3 length: 12 amino acids. The CDR3 region is CASSTEVEKLFF. The CDR3 DNA reads TGTGCCAGTAGTACGGAGGTTGAAAAACTGTTTTTT.

The V call is TRBV4-3, the J call TRBJ2-5; 10 bases are a match to TRBD1. With the DNA end fitting TRBJ2-7 better, the J assignment may be wrong. Germline lookup yields CDR1 LGHNA and CDR2 YSLEER. This CDR3 region has 16 residues. The CDR3: CASSHAWGQGIYEQYF. The CDR3 region has the DNA TGCGCCAGCAGCCACGCCTGGGGACAGGGGATCTACGAGCAGTACTTC.

This chain joins TRBV7-3 and TRBJ1-1; tentatively, D is TRBD1 (5 bases). V was trimmed by 4 bases and J by 1 base, leaving 7 bases between them. CDR1 and CDR2 from the germline V gene are SGHTA and FQGTGA. The CDR3 runs to 13 residues. CDR3 coding DNA: TGTGCCAGCAGCTCCACAGGGAACACTGAAGCTTTCTTT. It yields the protein CASSSTGNTEAFF.

This chain connects TRBV7-9 to TRBJ2-3; 8 bases are a match to TRBD2. Looked up from germline, CDR1 is SEHNR and CDR2 is FQNEAQ (reference sequence). CDR3 length equals 17 residues. With V trimmed by 5 bases and J by 2 bases, 12 bases remained unmatched. This chain's CDR3 is CASSPPLAGLPTDTQYF. For the CDR3, the DNA is TGTGCCAGCAGCCCCCCTCTAGCGGGTCTTCCCACAGATACGCAGTATTTT.

The chain combines TRBV7-6 with TRBJ2-7, with 8 bases fitting TRBD1. This CDR3 has 13 residues. With V trimmed by 5 bases and J by 6 bases, 6 bases remained unmatched. CDR1 and CDR2 from the germline V gene are SGHVS and FNYEAQ. The CDR3 DNA follows: TGTGCCAGCAGCGATAGGACAGGGTCCGAGCAGTACTTC. Its translation is CASSDRTGSEQYF. The whole variable domain, filled in from reference TRBV7-6 and TRBJ2-7, reads GAGVSQSPRYKVTKRGQDVALRCDPISGHVSLYWYRQALGQGPEFLTYFNYEAQQDKSGLPNDRFSAERPEGSISTLTIQRTEQRDSAMYRCASSDRTGSEQYFGPGTRLTVT.

V is TRBV19 and J is TRBJ1-1, with D perhaps matching TRBD1 (5 bases). Germline values: CDR1 LNHDA, CDR2 SQIVND (reference sequence). The V and J ends lost 2 bases and 8 bases respectively, with 15 bases between them. This CDR3 comprises 14 residues. DNA for the CDR3: TGTGCCAGTAGTATAAGGGGAGGACTGTGGGAAGCTTTCTTT. As protein: CASSIRGGLWEAFF.

CDR3 nucleotide sequence: TGTGCCAGCAGTGAAAGGGGGACCCGCTACGAGCAGTACTTC. It codes for CASSERGTRYEQYF. The V call is TRBV6-1, the J call TRBJ2-7, with a tentative D call TRBD1 (6 bases). V was pared by 2 bases and J by 3 bases, with 11 bases between. CDR3 size: 14 residues. Germline V lookup: CDR1 MNHNS, CDR2 SASEGT.